This T cell receptor (beta chain) is from a study of cytomegalovirus exposure and HLA in healthy donors. About the study: Approximately 180 million T cells yielded more than 90 million unique TCR beta sequences, as an earlier analysis found.

The PCR used 60 Vbeta and 13 Jbeta primers. The assay was immunoSEQ multiplex PCR, and TCRdb's table has in-frame clones only and misses some. This sample yields tens of thousands of clones, of which approximately 60% are seen a single time; approximately 21% belongs to the top ten. Between the trimmed V and J ends, which lost 6 bases and 9 bases, there was a span of 17 bases. CDR1 is MNHNS and CDR2 is SASEGT in the germline V gene. The CDR3 totals 13 residues. This TCR was recovered from a woman in her forties or fifties in good health and CMV-seropositive. This chain joins TRBV6-1 and TRBJ2-5, with D perhaps matching TRBD1 (6 bases). Sequencing input: PBMCs. CDR3 nucleotides: TGTGCCAGCAGGTTGACAGGCGAAGGGGCCCAGTACTTC. Translating it yields CASRLTGEGAQYF.